What follows describes a single T cell receptor (beta chain). This sample stems from a study of blood T cell repertoires in COVID-19. Assay: immunoSEQ multiplex PCR; the TCRdb copy retains only in-frame clones and omits some. The table includes approximately 180,000 clones, around 83% detected once. This CDR3 contains 15 residues. Germline V gene lookup returns CDR1 LNHDA and CDR2 SQIVND (reference sequence). V was clipped by 5 bases and J by 1 base, with 12 bases between them. Sequencing input: PBMCs or T cells enriched from blood (not recorded which). The V gene is TRBV19, the J gene TRBJ1-5; possibly TRBD1 for D (6 bases). The source of this sequence is a man aged 35-49 years who had recovered from COVID-19. The CDR3 DNA reads as TGTGCCAGTAGTTACAGGGAGGGGAGCAATCAGCCCCAGCATTTT. Its protein is CASSYREGSNQPQHF.